These 18 T cell receptor beta chains came from one sample sequenced in a study of blood T cells in healthy people across ages. Through a sample-barcoded 5' primer and a J-beta primer mix, a second PCR was run for 7 to 11 cycles. TCRdb re-called the 5' RACE reads with MiXCR, one entry per CDR3 protein. The sample has roughly 680,000 distinct CDR3 sequences, about half seen once. The sequencing input was blood. These receptors all come from a woman aged 60-75 years in good health.

Here the CDR3 DNA reads TGTGCCAGCAGTCCCCTATCTAGCGGGCGAGGTACGCAGTATTTT. Its translation is CASSPLSSGRGTQYF. The chain employs TRBV6-5 and TRBJ2-3, with 8 bases fitting TRBD2. With 5 bases clipped from V and 8 bases from J, the junction kept 12 bases outside the gene matches. CDR3 size: 15 residues. The V gene's germline CDR1 is MNHEY and CDR2 SVGAGI.

Concerning this clonotype itself: An end of the junction differs from the germline gene, which may be a read error. The chain has TRBV10-3 and TRBJ2-3; a weak D match, TRBD2 (6 bases). The CDR3 contains 14 residues. Germline CDR1 ENHRY, CDR2 SYGVKD. This chain's CDR3 is CVISDPGLTDTQYF. The CDR3 nucleotides are TGTGTCATCAGTGACCCGGGACTGACAGATACGCAGTATTTT.

V usage is TRBV29-1 and J usage is TRBJ2-6; D possibly corresponds to TRBD1 (6 bases). The germline V gene encodes CDR1 SQVTM and CDR2 ANQGSEA. This CDR3 region has 15 residues. Trimming shortened V by 4 bases and J by 0 bases, and 10 bases separated the two germline ends. The CDR3 spells CSVADSHSGANVLTF. CDR3 in DNA: TGCAGCGTTGCGGACAGCCACTCTGGGGCCAACGTCCTGACTTTC.

This clonotype was observed at least ten times. V gene TRBV7-2 combines with J gene TRBJ2-7, with a possible D match to TRBD2 (5 bases). Between the trimmed V and J ends, which lost 4 bases and 2 bases, there was a span of 9 bases. Germline-derived CDR1 and CDR2 are SGHTA and FQGNSA. There are 13 residues in the CDR3. This chain's CDR3 is CASSWAEAYEQYF. The CDR3 region has the DNA TGTGCCAGCAGCTGGGCGGAGGCCTACGAGCAGTACTTC.

This chain connects TRBV29-1 to TRBJ2-5, with unresolved D. V was shortened by 2 bases and J by 2 bases, with 12 bases between the two germline ends. Germline V gene sequence: CDR1 SQVTM, CDR2 ANQGSEA. The CDR3 extends over 14 amino acids. The CDR3: CSVESFGRQETQYF. CDR3 nucleotides: TGCAGCGTTGAAAGTTTCGGAAGACAAGAGACCCAGTACTTC.

This clonotype occurred a few times. The chain uses TRBV5-1 and TRBJ2-3; the D is unclear. The CDR3 loop spans 14 amino acids. Trimming shortened V by 3 bases and J by 1 base, and 9 bases separated the two germline ends. Germline assignment: CDR1 SGHRS and CDR2 YFSETQ. The CDR3 loop is CASSSTSRTDTQYF. CDR3 nucleotide sequence: TGCGCCAGCAGCTCTACATCTCGCACAGATACGCAGTATTTT.

The chain links TRBV5-1 to TRBJ2-1; D tentatively reads TRBD1 or TRBD2 (5 bases each). The germline V and J ends were trimmed by 1 base and 6 bases, with 20 bases remaining between them. The length of the CDR3 is 17 residues. Germline V gives CDR1 SGHRS, CDR2 YFSETQ. CDR3 coding DNA: TGCGCCAGCAGCTTGCAGGGAGTGGGAGCGGCCTTCAATGAGCAGTTCTTC. Encoded protein: CASSLQGVGAAFNEQFF.

CDR3 in amino acids: CASSLERTSGNEQFF. CDR3 nucleotide sequence: TGTGCCAGCAGCCTCGAAAGGACTAGCGGCAATGAGCAGTTCTTC. This chain joins TRBV4-2 and TRBJ2-1; 10 nucleotides match TRBD2. Germline V lookup: CDR1 LGHNA, CDR2 YNFKEQ. The CDR3 has 15 amino acids. V was pared by 4 bases and J by 6 bases, with 6 bases of the junction left unmatched.

In its sample, this clonotype was seen a few times. V gene TRBV6-6 combines with J gene TRBJ2-7, with TRBD1 matching over 7 bases. The germline V gene encodes CDR1 MNHNY and CDR2 SVGAGI (reference sequence). V shed 0 bases and J 5 bases; nucleotides not matched to a gene: 10. The CDR3 extends over 16 amino acids. The CDR3 is CASSYSTRQGNDEQYF. For the CDR3, the DNA is TGTGCCAGCAGTTACTCGACGCGACAGGGAAACGACGAGCAGTACTTC.

The genes are TRBV5-1 and TRBJ2-1; D assignment may be TRBD1 or TRBD2 (5 bases each). CDR3 size: 15 residues. V was cut by 4 bases and J by 4 bases, with 15 bases left in between. Germline V gene data show CDR1 as SGHRS and CDR2 as YFSETQ. Here the CDR3 DNA reads TGCGCCAGCAGCCCGGGACCCGTGGATTACAATGAGCAGTTCTTC. Translation gives CASSPGPVDYNEQFF.

The rearrangement uses TRBV28 and TRBJ2-7; a weak D match, TRBD1 (6 bases). Trimming shortened V by 5 bases and J by 4 bases, and 18 bases separated the two germline ends. Germline loops: CDR1 MDHEN, CDR2 SYDVKM. The CDR3 is 15 amino acids. CDR3 DNA: TGTGCCAGCAGTAGTACCCGATTCCAGGGGTACGAGCAGTACTTC. This encodes CASSSTRFQGYEQYF. Combining the CDR3 with reference TRBV28 and TRBJ2-7 gives the whole variable domain DVKVTQSSRYLVKRTGEKVFLECVQDMDHENMFWYRQDPGLGLRLIYFSYDVKMKEKGDIPEGYSVSREKKERFSLILESASTNQTSMYLCASSSTRFQGYEQYFGPGTRLTVT.

In its sample, this clonotype was seen a few times. The rearrangement joins TRBV9 to TRBJ2-5, with D perhaps matching TRBD1 (5 bases). The assigned J gene may be wrong: the sequence end matches TRBJ2-7 better. The CDR3 sequence is 14 residues long. CDR1 and CDR2 (germline): SGDLS, YYNGEE. DNA for the CDR3: TGTGCCAGCAGCCCCGGAGACAGAAACTACGAGCAGTACTTC. Its protein product is CASSPGDRNYEQYF.

V is TRBV9 and J is TRBJ2-7, with 8 bases aligning to TRBD1. This CDR3 has 15 residues. V lost 1 base, J lost 0 bases, and 3 bases stayed unmatched. Germline assignment: CDR1 SGDLS and CDR2 YYNGEE. This chain's CDR3 is CASSVRTGGSYEQYF. DNA of the CDR3: TGTGCCAGCAGCGTAAGAACAGGGGGCTCCTACGAGCAGTACTTC.

The chain has TRBV27 and TRBJ2-7; D unresolved. The germline gives CDR1 MNHEY, CDR2 SMNVEV (reference sequence). Between the trimmed V and J ends, which lost 3 bases and 5 bases, there was a span of 8 bases. CDR3 size: 12 residues. The CDR3 spells CASSLDGHEQYF. CDR3 nucleotide sequence: TGTGCCAGCAGTTTGGACGGCCACGAGCAGTACTTC.

V is TRBV20-1 and J is TRBJ1-6; possible D gene TRBD1, 5 bases. The CDR3 extends over 15 amino acids. The germline V gene has CDR1 DFQATT and CDR2 SNEGSKA (reference sequence). Trimming removed 4 bases at V and 4 bases at J, with 14 bases between. In nucleotides, the CDR3 is TGCAGTGCTACCCCCGAGACAGCTTATAATTCACCCCTCCACTTT. Protein sequence: CSATPETAYNSPLHF.

The chain links TRBV9 to TRBJ2-3; 9 nucleotides align to TRBD2. The CDR3 has 15 amino acids. Germline V lookup: CDR1 SGDLS, CDR2 YYNGEE. The junction had 4 bases not matched to a gene; V was cut back by 0 bases and J by 5 bases. Here the CDR3 reads CASSVEAGGRDTQYF. In DNA form, the CDR3 reads TGTGCCAGCAGCGTAGAAGCGGGAGGTAGAGATACGCAGTATTTT. The whole variable domain, remainder taken from reference TRBV9 and TRBJ2-3, is DSGVTQTPKHLITATGQRVTLRCSPRSGDLSVYWYQQSLDQGLQFLIQYYNGEERAKGNILERFSAQQFPDLHSELNLSSLELGDSALYFCASSVEAGGRDTQYFGPGTRLTVL.

J is TRBJ1-2 and V is TRBV20-1; D remains ambiguous. The CDR3 runs to 12 residues. V was clipped by 1 base and J by 1 base, with 4 bases between them. Germline V gene lookup returns CDR1 DFQATT and CDR2 SNEGSKA (reference sequence). The CDR3 here is CSARVVNYGYTF. The CDR3 bases are TGCAGTGCTAGAGTGGTTAACTATGGCTACACCTTC.

This clonotype was recorded at least ten times. V usage is TRBV7-2 and J usage is TRBJ2-7; no reliable D call. The CDR3 is made up of 13 amino acids. Germline loops: CDR1 SGHTA, CDR2 FQGNSA. Trimming stripped 4 bases from V and 3 bases from J, with 10 bases between. The CDR3 DNA reads TGTGCCAGCAGCTCCTCAATGGGCTACGAGCAGTACTTC. Translation gives CASSSSMGYEQYF.